The rows below give T cell receptor beta chains drawn from one sample of a study of regulatory T cells in long-lasting Graves disease. TCRdb called the multiplex PCR reads again in MiXCR, with one record for every CDR3 protein. Counted here are a few hundred thousand distinct CDR3 sequences, roughly 13% occurring once; the ten biggest clones make up roughly a tenth. The sample was also linked to a second study, of T cells in Graves' hyperthyroidism and ophthalmopathy.

This specimen was peripheral blood mononuclear cells (PBMCs), taken at new diagnosis, from a patient treated with antithyroid drugs. The source is a man aged 25-45 years with Graves disease. The CDR3 runs from the conserved cysteine through the conserved F or W. The order of the fields is J gene, clone size, D gene, V gene, CDR3 protein, CDR3 DNA. A D gene is named only where the DNA matches it firmly. A row's size may be missing; if present it is once, few, many or a size class.

j_gene: TRBJ1-1
abundance: many
d_gene: .
v_gene: TRBV20-1
CDR3aa: CSARAQGYRAFF
CDR3nt: TGCAGTGCTAGAGCCCAGGGTTACAGAGCTTTCTTT

j_gene: TRBJ2-7
abundance: few
d_gene: TRBD2
v_gene: TRBV20-1
CDR3aa: CSAGTSGSGLYEQYF
CDR3nt: TGCAGTGCTGGGACTAGCGGGAGTGGGCTCTACGAGCAGTACTTC

j_gene: TRBJ2-7
abundance: many
d_gene: .
v_gene: TRBV12-3/TRBV12-4
CDR3aa: CASSRAPGQDEQYF
CDR3nt: TGTGCCAGCAGCCGGGCCCCAGGGCAGGACGAGCAGTACTTC

j_gene: TRBJ2-3
abundance: many
d_gene: .
v_gene: TRBV11-2
CDR3aa: CASSSLTVRGSVTDTQYF
CDR3nt: TGTGCCAGCAGCTCCCTAACGGTCCGGGGGAGCGTAACAGATACGCAGTATTTT

j_gene: TRBJ2-3
abundance: .
d_gene: TRBD2
v_gene: TRBV15
CDR3aa: CATSRDTLAGSEGDTQYF
CDR3nt: TGTGCCACCAGCAGAGATACATTAGCGGGAAGCGAGGGGGATACGCAGTATTTT

j_gene: TRBJ2-3
abundance: many
d_gene: .
v_gene: TRBV10-3
CDR3aa: CAITRGDTQYF
CDR3nt: TGTGCCATCACCCGGGGGGATACGCAGTATTTT

j_gene: TRBJ2-7
abundance: few
d_gene: .
v_gene: TRBV18
CDR3aa: CASSPRQDLDEQYF
CDR3nt: TGTGCCAGCTCACCACGGCAGGACCTCGACGAGCAGTACTTC

j_gene: TRBJ2-7
abundance: .
d_gene: TRBD1
v_gene: TRBV27
CDR3aa: CASSRRDRGPGEQYF
CDR3nt: TGTGCCAGCAGCCGGCGGGACAGGGGGCCGGGCGAGCAGTACTTC

j_gene: TRBJ1-6
abundance: many
d_gene: .
v_gene: TRBV30
CDR3aa: CAWSVQGGVNSPLHF
CDR3nt: TGTGCCTGGAGTGTACAAGGAGGGGTGAATTCACCCCTCCACTTT

j_gene: TRBJ1-4
abundance: .
d_gene: TRBD1
v_gene: TRBV7-2
CDR3aa: CASSLEGGTGREKLFF
CDR3nt: TGTGCCAGCAGCTTAGAGGGAGGGACAGGGCGGGAAAAACTGTTTTTT

j_gene: TRBJ1-5
abundance: .
d_gene: .
v_gene: TRBV7-7
CDR3aa: CASSSAALNQPQHF
CDR3nt: TGTGCTAGCAGCTCTGCGGCCCTTAATCAGCCCCAGCATTTT

j_gene: TRBJ1-4
abundance: many
d_gene: .
v_gene: TRBV12-5
CDR3aa: CASGLPVGPGDEKLFF
CDR3nt: TGTGCTAGTGGTCTCCCGGTAGGCCCTGGGGATGAAAAACTGTTTTTT

j_gene: TRBJ2-5
abundance: many
d_gene: .
v_gene: TRBV5-6
CDR3aa: CASSQAKVEETQYF
CDR3nt: TGTGCCAGCAGTCAGGCCAAGGTGGAGGAGACCCAGTACTTC

j_gene: TRBJ2-7
abundance: many
d_gene: TRBD2
v_gene: TRBV5-1
CDR3aa: CASSPTGALAGGRYEQYF
CDR3nt: TGCGCCAGCAGCCCAACAGGGGCTCTAGCGGGAGGTCGGTACGAGCAGTACTTC

j_gene: TRBJ2-3
abundance: many
d_gene: TRBD2
v_gene: TRBV5-1
CDR3aa: CASSLSGRATDTQYF
CDR3nt: TGTGCCAGCAGCCTTAGCGGGAGGGCCACAGATACGCAGTATTTT

j_gene: TRBJ2-7
abundance: .
d_gene: TRBD2
v_gene: TRBV28
CDR3aa: CASSSGLAGGLEQYF
CDR3nt: TGTGCCAGCAGTTCAGGACTAGCGGGAGGGCTCGAGCAGTACTTC

j_gene: TRBJ2-1
abundance: many
d_gene: .
v_gene: TRBV11-3
CDR3aa: CASSLVTPRINEQFF
CDR3nt: TGTGCCAGCAGCTTAGTGACCCCCCGTATAAATGAGCAGTTCTTC

j_gene: TRBJ2-5
abundance: few
d_gene: TRBD2
v_gene: TRBV20-1
CDR3aa: CSATGSGRGDGTQYF
CDR3nt: TGCAGTGCTACGGGTAGCGGGAGAGGGGACGGGACCCAGTACTTC

j_gene: TRBJ2-7
abundance: many
d_gene: .
v_gene: TRBV27
CDR3aa: CASSPWAGFSYEQYF
CDR3nt: TGTGCCAGCAGTCCATGGGCGGGCTTCTCCTACGAGCAGTACTTC

j_gene: TRBJ2-7
abundance: few
d_gene: .
v_gene: TRBV5-6
CDR3aa: CASSFSSENEQYF
CDR3nt: TGTGCCAGCAGCTTTTCCTCCGAAAACGAGCAGTACTTC

j_gene: TRBJ1-2
abundance: many
d_gene: .
v_gene: TRBV12-3/TRBV12-4
CDR3aa: CASSLRQVPYGYTF
CDR3nt: TGTGCCAGCAGTTTAAGACAGGTCCCCTATGGCTACACCTTC

j_gene: TRBJ1-1
abundance: .
d_gene: .
v_gene: TRBV2
CDR3aa: CASRGLRGEELNTEAFF
CDR3nt: TGTGCCAGCAGAGGCCTCAGGGGTGAGGAATTGAACACTGAAGCTTTCTTT

j_gene: TRBJ2-5
abundance: many
d_gene: TRBD2
v_gene: TRBV12-3/TRBV12-4
CDR3aa: CASSSAGGGETQYF
CDR3nt: TGTGCCAGCAGTTCTGCGGGAGGAGGAGAGACCCAGTACTTC

j_gene: TRBJ2-7
abundance: few
d_gene: TRBD2
v_gene: TRBV6-5
CDR3aa: CASSYSGGWYF
CDR3nt: TGTGCCAGCAGTTACTCGGGAGGGTGGTACTTC

j_gene: TRBJ1-3
abundance: few
d_gene: .
v_gene: TRBV5-1
CDR3aa: CASSLGDAHSGNTIYF
CDR3nt: TGCGCCAGCAGCTTAGGGGACGCTCACTCTGGAAACACCATATATTTT

j_gene: TRBJ2-2
abundance: many
d_gene: .
v_gene: TRBV10-2
CDR3aa: CASSEIRVGTGELFF
CDR3nt: TGCGCCAGCAGTGAGATTCGGGTGGGCACCGGGGAGCTGTTTTTT

j_gene: TRBJ2-7
abundance: many
d_gene: TRBD2
v_gene: TRBV27
CDR3aa: CASSSLLAGTFYEQYF
CDR3nt: TGTGCCAGCAGTTCCCTACTAGCGGGCACTTTCTACGAGCAGTACTTC

j_gene: TRBJ2-7
abundance: many
d_gene: .
v_gene: TRBV24-1
CDR3aa: CATSDGTSYEQYF
CDR3nt: TGTGCCACCAGTGATGGGACCTCCTACGAGCAGTACTTC

j_gene: TRBJ1-5
abundance: many
d_gene: TRBD1
v_gene: TRBV2
CDR3aa: CASRISGGVNQPQHF
CDR3nt: TGTGCCAGCAGGATTTCAGGGGGCGTCAATCAGCCCCAGCATTTT

j_gene: TRBJ2-1
abundance: .
d_gene: TRBD2
v_gene: TRBV7-2
CDR3aa: CASSHQAGGEQFF
CDR3nt: TGTGCCAGCAGCCACCAAGCGGGAGGTGAGCAGTTCTTC

j_gene: TRBJ2-7
abundance: once
d_gene: .
v_gene: TRBV11-2
CDR3aa: CASSFDYELYF
CDR3nt: TGTGCCAGCAGCTTCGATTACGAGCTGTACTTC

j_gene: TRBJ2-1
abundance: many
d_gene: .
v_gene: TRBV11-2
CDR3aa: CASSLARPRSDEQFF
CDR3nt: TGTGCCAGCAGCCTAGCTAGACCCCGGTCGGATGAGCAGTTCTTC

j_gene: TRBJ2-7
abundance: .
d_gene: TRBD1
v_gene: TRBV11-2
CDR3aa: CASSYLGTGGDEQYF
CDR3nt: TGTGCCAGCAGCTATCTGGGGACAGGGGGCGACGAGCAGTACTTC

j_gene: TRBJ2-2
abundance: few
d_gene: TRBD2
v_gene: TRBV27
CDR3aa: CASRGGGTAPTGELFF
CDR3nt: TGTGCCAGCAGGGGGGGGGGGACCGCTCCGACCGGGGAGCTGTTTTTT

j_gene: TRBJ2-5
abundance: .
d_gene: TRBD2
v_gene: TRBV20-1
CDR3aa: CSARGETSGRAQETHSF
CDR3nt: TGCAGTGCTAGAGGGGAGACTAGCGGGAGGGCCCAAGAGACCCACTCCTTC

j_gene: TRBJ2-7
abundance: many
d_gene: .
v_gene: TRBV10-2
CDR3aa: CASRGQWAYEQYF
CDR3nt: TGCGCCAGCAGAGGTCAGTGGGCCTACGAGCAGTACTTC

j_gene: TRBJ2-2
abundance: many
d_gene: .
v_gene: TRBV5-1
CDR3aa: CASTLVLAGAGELFF
CDR3nt: TGCGCCAGCACCTTGGTACTAGCCGGTGCCGGGGAGCTGTTTTTT

j_gene: TRBJ1-1
abundance: many
d_gene: TRBD1
v_gene: TRBV15
CDR3aa: CATSRQGALSTEAFF
CDR3nt: TGTGCCACCAGCAGGCAGGGGGCGCTGAGCACTGAAGCTTTCTTT

j_gene: TRBJ2-5
abundance: few
d_gene: .
v_gene: TRBV4-1
CDR3aa: CASSQAMTLAETQYF
CDR3nt: TGCGCCAGCAGCCAAGCCATGACCCTTGCGGAGACCCAGTACTTC

j_gene: TRBJ1-2
abundance: few
d_gene: .
v_gene: TRBV7-2
CDR3aa: CAKMGLAYGYTF
CDR3nt: TGTGCAAAGATGGGACTGGCCTATGGCTACACCTTC

j_gene: TRBJ2-1
abundance: many
d_gene: .
v_gene: TRBV19
CDR3aa: CASSAGTWSYNEQFF
CDR3nt: TGTGCCAGTTCCGCCGGGACATGGTCCTACAATGAGCAGTTCTTC

j_gene: TRBJ1-5
abundance: many
d_gene: .
v_gene: TRBV10-2
CDR3aa: CASSESEGQPQHF
CDR3nt: TGCGCCAGCAGTGAGTCCGAGGGACAGCCCCAGCATTTT

j_gene: TRBJ2-5
abundance: .
d_gene: .
v_gene: TRBV12-3/TRBV12-4
CDR3aa: CASGGIPGPPEGTQYF
CDR3nt: TGTGCCAGCGGAGGAATACCGGGACCGCCGGAGGGGACCCAGTACTTC

j_gene: TRBJ1-1
abundance: many
d_gene: TRBD1
v_gene: TRBV6-1
CDR3aa: CASRGDSMNTEAFF
CDR3nt: TGTGCCAGCAGGGGGGACAGCATGAACACTGAAGCTTTCTTT

j_gene: TRBJ2-5
abundance: few
d_gene: TRBD2
v_gene: TRBV25-1
CDR3aa: CASSPTEAGEETQYF
CDR3nt: TGTGCCAGCAGTCCGACGGAAGCGGGGGAAGAGACCCAGTACTTC

j_gene: TRBJ1-2
abundance: .
d_gene: TRBD1
v_gene: TRBV30
CDR3aa: CAWSRRDRDYYGYTF
CDR3nt: TGTGCCTGGAGTCGCCGGGACAGGGATTACTATGGCTACACCTTC

j_gene: TRBJ2-1
abundance: few
d_gene: .
v_gene: TRBV4-1
CDR3aa: CASAEGSYNEQFF
CDR3nt: TGCGCCAGCGCAGAAGGGTCCTACAATGAGCAGTTCTTC

j_gene: TRBJ2-3
abundance: many
d_gene: TRBD1
v_gene: TRBV7-7
CDR3aa: CASSAGQGGTDTQYF
CDR3nt: TGTGCCAGCAGCGCGGGACAGGGTGGGACAGATACGCAGTATTTT

j_gene: TRBJ2-5
abundance: few
d_gene: .
v_gene: TRBV10-1
CDR3aa: CASSEEDQETQYF
CDR3nt: TGCGCCAGCAGTGAAGAGGACCAAGAGACCCAGTACTTC